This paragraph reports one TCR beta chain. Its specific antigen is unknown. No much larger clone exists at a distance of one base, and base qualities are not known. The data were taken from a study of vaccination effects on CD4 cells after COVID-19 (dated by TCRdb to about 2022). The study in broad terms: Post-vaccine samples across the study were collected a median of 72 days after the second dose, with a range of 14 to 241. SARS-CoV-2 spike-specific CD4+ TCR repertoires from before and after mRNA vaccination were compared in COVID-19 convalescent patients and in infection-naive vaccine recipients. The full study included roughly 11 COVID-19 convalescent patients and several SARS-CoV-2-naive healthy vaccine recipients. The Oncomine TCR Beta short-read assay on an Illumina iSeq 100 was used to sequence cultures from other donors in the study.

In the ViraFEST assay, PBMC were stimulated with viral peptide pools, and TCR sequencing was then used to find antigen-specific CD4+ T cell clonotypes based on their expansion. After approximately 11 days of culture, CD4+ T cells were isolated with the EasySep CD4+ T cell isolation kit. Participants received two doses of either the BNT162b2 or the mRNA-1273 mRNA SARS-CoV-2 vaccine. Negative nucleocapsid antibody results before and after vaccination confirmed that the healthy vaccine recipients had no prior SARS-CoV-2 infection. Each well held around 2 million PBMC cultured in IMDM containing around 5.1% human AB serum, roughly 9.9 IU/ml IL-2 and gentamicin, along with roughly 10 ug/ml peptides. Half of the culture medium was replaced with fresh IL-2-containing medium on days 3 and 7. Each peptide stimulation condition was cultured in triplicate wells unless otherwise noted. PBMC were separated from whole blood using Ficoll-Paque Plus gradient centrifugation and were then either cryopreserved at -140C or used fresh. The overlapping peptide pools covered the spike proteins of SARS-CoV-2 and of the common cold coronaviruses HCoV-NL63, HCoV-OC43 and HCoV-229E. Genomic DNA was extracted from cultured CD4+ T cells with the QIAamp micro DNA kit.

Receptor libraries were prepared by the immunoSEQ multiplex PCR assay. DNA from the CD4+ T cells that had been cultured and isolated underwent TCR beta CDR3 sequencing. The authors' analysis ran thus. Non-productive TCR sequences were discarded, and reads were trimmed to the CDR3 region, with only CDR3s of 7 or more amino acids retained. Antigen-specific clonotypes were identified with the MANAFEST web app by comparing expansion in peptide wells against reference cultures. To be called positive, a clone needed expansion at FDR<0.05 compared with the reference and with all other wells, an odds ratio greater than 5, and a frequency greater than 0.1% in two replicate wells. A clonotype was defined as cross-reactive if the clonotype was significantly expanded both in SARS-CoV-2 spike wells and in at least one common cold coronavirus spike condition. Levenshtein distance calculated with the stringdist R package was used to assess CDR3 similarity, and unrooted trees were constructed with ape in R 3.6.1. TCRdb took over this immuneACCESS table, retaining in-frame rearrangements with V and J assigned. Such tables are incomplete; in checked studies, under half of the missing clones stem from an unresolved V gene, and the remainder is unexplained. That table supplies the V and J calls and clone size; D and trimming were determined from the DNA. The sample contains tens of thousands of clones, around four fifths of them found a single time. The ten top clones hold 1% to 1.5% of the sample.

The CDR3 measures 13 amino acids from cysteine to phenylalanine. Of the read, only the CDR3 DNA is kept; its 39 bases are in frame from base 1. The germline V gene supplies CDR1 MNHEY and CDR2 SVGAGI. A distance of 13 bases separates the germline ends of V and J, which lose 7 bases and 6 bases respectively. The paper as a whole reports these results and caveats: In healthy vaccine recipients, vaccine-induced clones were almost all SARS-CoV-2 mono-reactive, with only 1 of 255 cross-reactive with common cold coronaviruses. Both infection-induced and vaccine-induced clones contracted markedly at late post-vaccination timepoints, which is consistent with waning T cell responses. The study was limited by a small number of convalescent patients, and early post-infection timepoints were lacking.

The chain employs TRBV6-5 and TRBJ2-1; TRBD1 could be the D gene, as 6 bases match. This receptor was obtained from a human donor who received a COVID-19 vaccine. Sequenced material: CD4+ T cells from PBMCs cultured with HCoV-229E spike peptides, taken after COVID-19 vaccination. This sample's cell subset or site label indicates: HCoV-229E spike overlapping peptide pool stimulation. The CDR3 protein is CASKDSYSNEQFF. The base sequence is TGTGCCAGCAAGGACAGTTACTCCAATGAGCAGTTCTTC.